Listed below are T cell receptor beta chains from one sample, sequenced in a study of shared clonotypes between healthy human individuals. Data came from immunoSEQ multiplex PCR; TCRdb stores just in-frame clones and leaves some out. Here the sample spans about 680,000 clones, 90% to 95% being singletons. The sample taken for sequencing was naive CD8+ T cells sorted from blood. The receptors were gathered from a man aged 30-40 years in good health. CDR3s leave out the opening cysteine and the closing phenylalanine or tryptophan.

v_call | cdr3_aa
TRBV19 | ASRSGHGSYEQY
TRBV6-5 | ASSPPGDTDTQY
TRBV6-5 | ASSPTGARTEAF
TRBV9 | ASSGGGSSGNNEQF
TRBV7-7 | ASSLDSNHYGEQY
TRBV4-1 | ASSQVAGQLIRDTEAF
TRBV9 | ASSNPLAGARETQY
TRBV18 | ASSAGTSGRPGPTGELF
TRBV7-9 | ASSLVQGASETQY
TRBV11-1 | ASSPDGTYGYT
TRBV4-3 | ASSQDRGPYEQY
TRBV7-2 | ATQTLAGENSYEQY
TRBV29-1 | SVEARQGPSPYEQY
TRBV23-1 | ASSQSGRLNQPQH
TRBV9 | ASGIDFSGTHHEQF
TRBV6-5 | ASSYSLDSPLGTQY
TRBV19 | ASSPYTGEAF
TRBV27 | ASSWFGGRETQY
TRBV29-1 | SVEDGSYEQY
TRBV9 | ASTPGFQETQY
TRBV29-1 | SVGRGPNTGELF
TRBV6-1 | ASSETGAYEQY
TRBV5-4 | ASSFQNEQF
TRBV28 | ASTGRQGVYTEAF
TRBV28 | ASSFMTSGRLTDTQY
TRBV7-8 | ASRPGTNYEQY
TRBV10-3 | AIKVQSGNIQY
TRBV28 | ASSGFGLAGDGYEQY
TRBV29-1 | SVVPWADLALSSYNEQF
TRBV7-9 | ASSQDRDREQVAGQF
TRBV25-1 | ASSAGTAYEQY
TRBV28 | ASSIKRSTDTQY
TRBV6-1 | ASRIAGNHYEQY
TRBV5-8 | ASSSPGGSPYNEQF
TRBV13 | ASSVGTGKYEQY
TRBV7-2 | ASSLGGGFTDTQY
TRBV2 | ASCSGHSYEQY
TRBV7-9 | ASSSQREEVSYNEQF
TRBV30 | AWSDPSVEAF
TRBV29-1 | SVYGSYTDTQY
TRBV27 | ASRAASGPNIDEQF
TRBV12-5 | ASASGVATSTDTQY
TRBV9 | ASSVGQGNGYT
TRBV27 | ASSSYRTFYGYT
TRBV30 | AWSPSGSDYEQY
TRBV4-1 | ASSQVGSLVLGTEAF
TRBV7-9 | ASLWLPGETQY
TRBV5-5 | ASSLDPGISYEQY
TRBV9 | ASSPGEQF
TRBV7-6 | ASSLAIAGSGLQETQY
TRBV6-5 | ASSYSARGSGELF
TRBV6-5 | ASSYGPADEQF
TRBV7-9 | ASSPIDSNQPQH
TRBV7-8 | ASSILRPATEAF
TRBV7-9 | ASSLALDATNADEQY
TRBV27 | ASSLNRQGGEQY
TRBV5-3 | ASSLRTSGSYEQY
TRBV11-2 | ASSSNRDSPYEQY
TRBV21-1 | ASSEKGYGNTEAF
TRBV9 | ASSVGDRTNTEAF